This passage covers 11 T cell receptor beta chains from one sample sequenced in a study of T-cell memory formation after mild COVID-19. TCRdb redid the calling of the 5' RACE reads with MiXCR, one entry per CDR3 protein. The sample includes about 340,000 distinct CDR3 sequences, roughly 13% of them seen just once. The material sequenced was PBMCs or a T cell subset sorted from them (not recorded which). Source of these receptors: a man younger than 35 who had mild COVID-19 (a few samples of this study predate the infection). Cell type and time point are not known.

V and J are TRBV27 and TRBJ1-1; the D is unclear. Trimming pared 8 bases from V and 7 bases from J, leaving 14 bases between. Per the germline V gene, CDR1 is MNHEY and CDR2 is SMNVEV (reference sequence). The CDR3 is 12 residues long. The DNA of the CDR3 is TGTGCCAGCGGTACTTTTCGGGGTGAAGCTTTCTTT. This sequence encodes CASGTFRGEAFF.

A few counts support this clonotype. The V and J genes are TRBV7-9 and TRBJ2-3, with D perhaps matching TRBD2 (7 bases). Germline lookup yields CDR1 SEHNR and CDR2 FQNEAQ (reference sequence). The CDR3 has 16 amino acids. V lost 5 bases, J lost 3 bases, and 18 bases lay in between. CDR3 region: CASSPQPGGHTDTQYF. DNA for the CDR3: TGTGCCAGCAGCCCTCAACCGGGGGGACATACAGATACGCAGTATTTT.

This clonotype has a handful of counts. The chain couples TRBV3-1 to TRBJ2-5, with unresolved D. Trimming removed 0 bases from V and 10 bases from J, with 12 bases in between. Germline values: CDR1 LGHDT, CDR2 YNNKEL (reference sequence). The CDR3 is 13 amino acids. CDR3 DNA: TGTGCCAGCAGCCAAGATAGTCCGACTTACCAGTACTTC. It is translated as CASSQDSPTYQYF.

This clonotype was recorded a few times. The CDR3 sequence is CASSSTGSQWWDTQYF. The CDR3 nucleotides read TGTGCCAGCAGCTCAACAGGGTCACAATGGTGGGATACGCAGTATTTT. This rearrangement joins TRBV7-9 to TRBJ2-3, with a tentative D call TRBD1 (6 bases). Germline V gene lookup returns CDR1 SEHNR and CDR2 FQNEAQ (reference sequence). Trimming removed 4 bases from V and 6 bases from J, with 20 bases in between. The CDR3 extends over 16 amino acids.

This clonotype was detected a few times. J is TRBJ1-4 and V is TRBV27; D ambiguous. This CDR3 is built from 13 residues. V was cut by 5 bases and J by 7 bases, with 11 bases left in between. Germline assignment: CDR1 MNHEY and CDR2 SMNVEV (reference sequence). CDR3: CASSTRLGEKLFF. The CDR3 region has the DNA TGTGCCAGCAGTACACGTCTTGGTGAAAAACTGTTTTTT.

This clonotype was picked up a small number of times. The chain combines TRBV19 with TRBJ2-4; 9 nucleotides line up with TRBD1. Germline lookup yields CDR1 LNHDA and CDR2 SQIVND (reference sequence). The CDR3 runs 13 residues. J gave up 9 bases and V 10 bases, and 10 bases lay outside the gene matches. Here the CDR3 DNA reads TGTGCCACCCAAAGGGGACAGGGAGCCATTCAGTACTTC. Translating it yields CATQRGQGAIQYF.

V usage is TRBV3-1 and J usage is TRBJ2-3; 8 bases line up with TRBD2. Trimming removed 5 bases from V and 5 bases from J; junction bases left unmatched: 6. This CDR3 is 14 amino acids long. Germline V CDR1 and CDR2: LGHDT, YNNKEL (reference sequence). The CDR3: CASSRTGGLDTQYF. The CDR3 DNA sequence: TGTGCCAGCAGCAGGACGGGGGGGCTAGATACGCAGTATTTT.

The sample holds a few counts of this clonotype. V and J are TRBV5-1 and TRBJ1-2, with D possibly matching TRBD1 (6 bases). The CDR3 spans 12 residues. Germline CDR1 and CDR2: SGHRS and YFSETQ. Trimming stripped 4 bases from V and 7 bases from J, with 11 bases between. The CDR3 loop is CASSGDIVGYTF. In nucleotides, the CDR3 is TGCGCCAGCAGCGGGGACATCGTTGGCTACACCTTC.

As concerns this clonotype: At one end, the junction sequence differs from germline, possibly due to a read error. The chain uses TRBV2 and TRBJ2-1, with 7 positions matching TRBD2. Per the germline V gene, CDR1 is SNHLY and CDR2 is FYNNEI. This CDR3 has 15 residues. In DNA, the CDR3 is TGTGCCAGCAGTGACCAGCGGGACTCCTACAATGAGAAGTTCTTC. Its translation is CASSDQRDSYNEKFF.

The chain joins TRBV19 to TRBJ2-3, with D maybe TRBD1 (5 bases). V shed 9 bases and J shed 1 base, with 8 bases lying between them. The germline V gene has CDR1 LNHDA and CDR2 SQIVND (reference sequence). This CDR3 comprises 12 residues. The CDR3 sequence is CASRDGTDTQYF. The CDR3 nucleotides are TGTGCCAGCAGGGATGGCACAGATACGCAGTATTTT.

This clonotype was found once. The chain combines TRBV19 with TRBJ1-2; D not certain. The CDR3 contains 15 residues. The germline V gene has CDR1 LNHDA and CDR2 SQIVND (reference sequence). V lost 4 bases to trimming and J lost 4 bases, with 16 bases between them. The CDR3 nucleotides are TGTGCCAGTAGTAAAGGAGCTACAATCCTCTATGGCTACACCTTC. This codes for CASSKGATILYGYTF.